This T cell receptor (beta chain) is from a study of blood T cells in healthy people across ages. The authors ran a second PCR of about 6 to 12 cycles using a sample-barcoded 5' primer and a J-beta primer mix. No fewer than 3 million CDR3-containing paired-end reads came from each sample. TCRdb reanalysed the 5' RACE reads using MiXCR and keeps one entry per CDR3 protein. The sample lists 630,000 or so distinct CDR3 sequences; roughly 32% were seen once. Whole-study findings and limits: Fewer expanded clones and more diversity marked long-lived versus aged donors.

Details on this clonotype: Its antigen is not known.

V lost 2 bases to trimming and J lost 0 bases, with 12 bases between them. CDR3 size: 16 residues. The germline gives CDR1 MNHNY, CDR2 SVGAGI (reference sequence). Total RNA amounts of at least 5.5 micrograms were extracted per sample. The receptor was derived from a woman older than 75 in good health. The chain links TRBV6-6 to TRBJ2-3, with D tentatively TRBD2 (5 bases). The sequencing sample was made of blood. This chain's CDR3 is CASSYNLPGSTDTQYF. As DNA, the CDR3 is TGTGCCAGCAGTTACAATCTGCCGGGGAGCACAGATACGCAGTATTTT.